The clone carrying this TCR beta chain has a count of ten or more. Its antigen remains unknown. The source of the sample is a study of CD8 T cells in ankylosing spondylitis. Quantitative 5'-RACE with molecular barcodes produced the TCR beta libraries. TCRdb reprocessed the 5' RACE reads via MiXCR and lists one record per CDR3 protein. The table includes some 180,000 distinct CDR3 sequences, 15% to 20% detected once. Study findings and constraints: Disease-linked clones were CD8+ and relatively rare in peripheral blood.

The source material was blood, either unsorted or a sorted T cell fraction (not recorded which). The origin of this receptor is a male donor under 30 with ankylosing spondylitis or in good health (not recorded which).

The CDR3 coding sequence is TGCGCCAGCTCTAGCGAGATGCGGGATGAGCAGTTCTTC. It is translated as CASSSEMRDEQFF. The gene calls are TRBV4-3 and TRBJ2-1; maybe TRBD2 (6 bases). The germline CDR1 and CDR2 sequences are LGHNA and YSLEER. V lost 8 bases and J 8 bases, leaving 16 bases between the germline ends. The CDR3 length is 13 residues.